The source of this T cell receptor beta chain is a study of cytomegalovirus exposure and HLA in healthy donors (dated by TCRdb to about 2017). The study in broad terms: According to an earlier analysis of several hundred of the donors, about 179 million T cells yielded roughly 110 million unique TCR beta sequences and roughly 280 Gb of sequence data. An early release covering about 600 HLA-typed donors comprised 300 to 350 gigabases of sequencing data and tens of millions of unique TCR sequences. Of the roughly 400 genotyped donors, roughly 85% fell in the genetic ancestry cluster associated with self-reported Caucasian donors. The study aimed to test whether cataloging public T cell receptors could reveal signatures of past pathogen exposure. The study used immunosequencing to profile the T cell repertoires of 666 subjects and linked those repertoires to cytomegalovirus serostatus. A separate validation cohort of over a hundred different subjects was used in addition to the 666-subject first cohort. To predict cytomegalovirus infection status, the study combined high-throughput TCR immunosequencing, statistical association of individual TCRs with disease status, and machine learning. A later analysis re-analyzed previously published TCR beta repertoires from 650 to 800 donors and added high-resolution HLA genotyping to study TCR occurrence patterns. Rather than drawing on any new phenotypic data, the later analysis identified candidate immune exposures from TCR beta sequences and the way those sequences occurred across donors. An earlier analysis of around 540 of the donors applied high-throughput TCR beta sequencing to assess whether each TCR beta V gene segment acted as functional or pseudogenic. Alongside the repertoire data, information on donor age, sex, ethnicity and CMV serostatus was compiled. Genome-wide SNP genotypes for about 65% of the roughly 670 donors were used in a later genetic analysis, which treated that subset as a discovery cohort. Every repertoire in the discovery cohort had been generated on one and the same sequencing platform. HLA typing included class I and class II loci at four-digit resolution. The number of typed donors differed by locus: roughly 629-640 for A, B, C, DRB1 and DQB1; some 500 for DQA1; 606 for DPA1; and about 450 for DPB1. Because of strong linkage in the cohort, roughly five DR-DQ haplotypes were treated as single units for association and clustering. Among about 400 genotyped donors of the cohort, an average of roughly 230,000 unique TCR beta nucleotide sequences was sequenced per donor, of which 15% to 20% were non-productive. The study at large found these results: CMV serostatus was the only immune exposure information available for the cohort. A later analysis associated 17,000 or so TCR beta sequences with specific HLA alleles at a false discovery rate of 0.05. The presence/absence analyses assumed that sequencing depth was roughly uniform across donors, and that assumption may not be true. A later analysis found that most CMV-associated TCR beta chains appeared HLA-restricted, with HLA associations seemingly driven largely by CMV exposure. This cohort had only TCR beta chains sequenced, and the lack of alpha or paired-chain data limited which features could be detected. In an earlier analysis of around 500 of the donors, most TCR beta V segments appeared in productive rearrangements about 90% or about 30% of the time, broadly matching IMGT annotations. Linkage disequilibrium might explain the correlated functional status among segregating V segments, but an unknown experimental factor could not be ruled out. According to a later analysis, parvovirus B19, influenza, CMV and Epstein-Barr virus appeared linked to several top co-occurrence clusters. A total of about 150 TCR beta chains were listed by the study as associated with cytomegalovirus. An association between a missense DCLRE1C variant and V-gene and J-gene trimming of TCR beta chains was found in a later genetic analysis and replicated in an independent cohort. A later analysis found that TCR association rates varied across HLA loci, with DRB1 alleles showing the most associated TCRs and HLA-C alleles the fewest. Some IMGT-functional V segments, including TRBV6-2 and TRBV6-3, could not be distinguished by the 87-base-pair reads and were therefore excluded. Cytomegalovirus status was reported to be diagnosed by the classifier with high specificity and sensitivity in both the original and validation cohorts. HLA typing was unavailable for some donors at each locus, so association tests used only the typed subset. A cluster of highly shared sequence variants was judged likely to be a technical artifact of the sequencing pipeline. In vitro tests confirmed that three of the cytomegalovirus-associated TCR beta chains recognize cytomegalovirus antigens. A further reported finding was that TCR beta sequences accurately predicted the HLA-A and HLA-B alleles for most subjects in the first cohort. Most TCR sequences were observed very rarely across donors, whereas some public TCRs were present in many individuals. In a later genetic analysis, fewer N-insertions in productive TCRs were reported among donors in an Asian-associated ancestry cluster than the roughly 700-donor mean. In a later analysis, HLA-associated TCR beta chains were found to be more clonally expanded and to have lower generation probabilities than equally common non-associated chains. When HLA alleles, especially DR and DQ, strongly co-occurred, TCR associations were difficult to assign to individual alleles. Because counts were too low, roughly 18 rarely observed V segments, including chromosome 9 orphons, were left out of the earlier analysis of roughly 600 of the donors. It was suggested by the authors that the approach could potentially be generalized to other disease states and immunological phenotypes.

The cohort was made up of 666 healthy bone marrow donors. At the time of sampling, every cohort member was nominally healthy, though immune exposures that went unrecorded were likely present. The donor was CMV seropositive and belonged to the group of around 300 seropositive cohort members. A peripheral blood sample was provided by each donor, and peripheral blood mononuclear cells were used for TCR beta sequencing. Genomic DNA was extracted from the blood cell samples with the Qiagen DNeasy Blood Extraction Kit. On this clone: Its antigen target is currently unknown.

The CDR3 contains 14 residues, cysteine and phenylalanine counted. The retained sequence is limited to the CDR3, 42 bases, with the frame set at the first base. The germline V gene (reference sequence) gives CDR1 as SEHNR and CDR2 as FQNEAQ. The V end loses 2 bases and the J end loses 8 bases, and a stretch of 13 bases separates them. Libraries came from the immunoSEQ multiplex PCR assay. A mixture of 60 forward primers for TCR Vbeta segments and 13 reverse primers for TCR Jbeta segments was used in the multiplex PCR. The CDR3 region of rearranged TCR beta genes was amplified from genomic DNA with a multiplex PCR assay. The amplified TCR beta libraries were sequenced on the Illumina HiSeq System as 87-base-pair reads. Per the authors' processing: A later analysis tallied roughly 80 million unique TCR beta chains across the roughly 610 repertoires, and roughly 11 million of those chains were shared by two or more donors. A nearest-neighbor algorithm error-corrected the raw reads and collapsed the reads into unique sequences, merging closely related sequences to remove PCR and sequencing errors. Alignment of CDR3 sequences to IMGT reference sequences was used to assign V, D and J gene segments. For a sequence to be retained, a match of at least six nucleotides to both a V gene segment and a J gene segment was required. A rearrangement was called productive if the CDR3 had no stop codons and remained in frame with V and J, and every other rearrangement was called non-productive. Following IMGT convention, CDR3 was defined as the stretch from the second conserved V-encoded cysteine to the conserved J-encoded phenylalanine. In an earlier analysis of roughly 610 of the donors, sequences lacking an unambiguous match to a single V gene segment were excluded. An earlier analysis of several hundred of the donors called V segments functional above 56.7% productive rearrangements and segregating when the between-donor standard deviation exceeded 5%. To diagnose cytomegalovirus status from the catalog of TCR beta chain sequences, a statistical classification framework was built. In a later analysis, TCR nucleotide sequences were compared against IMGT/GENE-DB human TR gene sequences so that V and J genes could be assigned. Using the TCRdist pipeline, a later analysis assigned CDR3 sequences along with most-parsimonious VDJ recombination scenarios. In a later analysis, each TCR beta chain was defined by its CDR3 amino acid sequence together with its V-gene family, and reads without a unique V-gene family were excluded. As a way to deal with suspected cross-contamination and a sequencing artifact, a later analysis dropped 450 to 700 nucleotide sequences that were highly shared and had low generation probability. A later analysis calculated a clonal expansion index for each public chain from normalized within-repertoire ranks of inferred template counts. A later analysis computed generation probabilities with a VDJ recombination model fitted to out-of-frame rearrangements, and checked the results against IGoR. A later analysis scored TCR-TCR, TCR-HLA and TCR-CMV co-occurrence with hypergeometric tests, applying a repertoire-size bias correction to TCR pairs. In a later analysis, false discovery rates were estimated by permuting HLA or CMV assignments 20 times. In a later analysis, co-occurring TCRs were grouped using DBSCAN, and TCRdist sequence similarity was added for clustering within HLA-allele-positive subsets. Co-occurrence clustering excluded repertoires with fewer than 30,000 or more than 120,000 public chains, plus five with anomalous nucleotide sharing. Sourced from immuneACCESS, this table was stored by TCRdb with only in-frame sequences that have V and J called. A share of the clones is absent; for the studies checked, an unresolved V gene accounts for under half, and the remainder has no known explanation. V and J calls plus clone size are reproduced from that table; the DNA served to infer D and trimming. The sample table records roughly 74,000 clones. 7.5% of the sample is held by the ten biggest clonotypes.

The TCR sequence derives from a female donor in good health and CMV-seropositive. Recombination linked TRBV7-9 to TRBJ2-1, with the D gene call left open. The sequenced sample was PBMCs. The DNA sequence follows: TGTGCCAGCAGCTTACTAGAACCCCAATATGAGCAGTTCTTC. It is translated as CASSLLEPQYEQFF.